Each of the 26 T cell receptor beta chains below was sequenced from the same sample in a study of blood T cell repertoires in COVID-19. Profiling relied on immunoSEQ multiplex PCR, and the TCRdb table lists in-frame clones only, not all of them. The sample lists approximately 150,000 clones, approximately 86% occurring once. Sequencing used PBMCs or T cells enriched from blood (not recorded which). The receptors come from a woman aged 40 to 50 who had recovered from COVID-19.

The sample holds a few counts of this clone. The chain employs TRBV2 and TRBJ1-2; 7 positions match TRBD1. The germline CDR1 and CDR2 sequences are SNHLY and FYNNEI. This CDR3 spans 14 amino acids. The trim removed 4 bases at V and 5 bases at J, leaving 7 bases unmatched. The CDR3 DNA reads TGTGCCAGCAGTGGTATAGGGGGCCGGTATGGCTACACCTTC. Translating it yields CASSGIGGRYGYTF.

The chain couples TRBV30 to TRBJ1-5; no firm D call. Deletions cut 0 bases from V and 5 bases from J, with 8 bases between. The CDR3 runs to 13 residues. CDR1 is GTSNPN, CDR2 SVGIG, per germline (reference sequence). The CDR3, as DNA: TGTGCCTGGAGTGTAGGGAGTGATCAGCCCCAGCATTTT. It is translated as CAWSVGSDQPQHF.

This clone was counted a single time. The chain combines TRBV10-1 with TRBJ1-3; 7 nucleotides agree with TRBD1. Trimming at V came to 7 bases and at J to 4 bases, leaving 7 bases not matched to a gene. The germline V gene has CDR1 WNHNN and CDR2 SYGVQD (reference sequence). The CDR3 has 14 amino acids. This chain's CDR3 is CASKRQGTGNTIYF. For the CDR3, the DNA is TGCGCCAGCAAAAGACAGGGTACGGGAAACACCATATATTTT.

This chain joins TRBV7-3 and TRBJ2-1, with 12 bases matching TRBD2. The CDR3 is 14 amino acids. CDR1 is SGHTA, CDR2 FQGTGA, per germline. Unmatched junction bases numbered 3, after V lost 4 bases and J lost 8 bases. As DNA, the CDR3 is TGTGCCAGCAGCTATCGGACTAGCGGGGATGAGCAGTTCTTC. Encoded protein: CASSYRTSGDEQFF.

The CDR3 loop is CASSSAGGGTEAFF. DNA of the CDR3: TGCGCCAGCAGCTCCGCAGGGGGCGGAACTGAAGCTTTCTTT. The V and J genes are TRBV5-1 and TRBJ1-1; 8 positions agree with TRBD1. CDR1 is SGHRS, CDR2 YFSETQ, per germline. Trimming cost V 3 bases and J 5 bases; bases outside gene matches: 6. The CDR3 totals 14 residues.

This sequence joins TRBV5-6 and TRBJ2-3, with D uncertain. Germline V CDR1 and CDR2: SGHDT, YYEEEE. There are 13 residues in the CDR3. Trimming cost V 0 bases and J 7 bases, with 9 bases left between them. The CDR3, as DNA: TGTGCCAGCAGCTTGGTGGCCATGAATACGCAGTATTTT. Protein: CASSLVAMNTQYF.

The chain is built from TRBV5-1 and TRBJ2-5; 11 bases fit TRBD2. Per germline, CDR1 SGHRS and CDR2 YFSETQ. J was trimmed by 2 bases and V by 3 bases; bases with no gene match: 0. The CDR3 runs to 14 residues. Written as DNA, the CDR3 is TGCGCCAGCAGCTGGACTAGCGGGCAAGAGACCCAGTACTTC. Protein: CASSWTSGQETQYF.

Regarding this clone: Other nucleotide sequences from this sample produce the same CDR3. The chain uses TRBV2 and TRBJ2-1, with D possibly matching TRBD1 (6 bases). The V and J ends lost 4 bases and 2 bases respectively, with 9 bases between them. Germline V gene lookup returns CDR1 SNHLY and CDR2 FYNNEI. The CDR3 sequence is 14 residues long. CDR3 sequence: CASSGGRTYNEQFF. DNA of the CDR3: TGTGCCAGCAGTGGGGGGCGCACCTACAATGAGCAGTTCTTC.

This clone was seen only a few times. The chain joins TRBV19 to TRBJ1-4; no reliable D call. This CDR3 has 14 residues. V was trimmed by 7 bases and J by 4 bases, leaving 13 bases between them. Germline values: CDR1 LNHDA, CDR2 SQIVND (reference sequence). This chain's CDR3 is CASMENRLNEKLFF. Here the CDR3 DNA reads TGTGCCAGTATGGAGAACCGACTTAATGAAAAACTGTTTTTT. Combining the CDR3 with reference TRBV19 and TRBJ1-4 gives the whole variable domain DGGITQSPKYLFRKEGQNVTLSCEQNLNHDAMYWYRQDPGQGLRLIYYSQIVNDFQKGDIAEGYSVSREKKESFPLTVTSAQKNPTAFYLCASMENRLNEKLFFGSGTQLSVL.

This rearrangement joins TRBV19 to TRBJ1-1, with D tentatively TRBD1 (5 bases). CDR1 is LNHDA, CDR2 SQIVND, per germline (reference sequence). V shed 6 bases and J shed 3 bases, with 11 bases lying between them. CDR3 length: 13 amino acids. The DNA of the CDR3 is TGTGCCAGTAGCAATACAGGAGACACTGAAGCTTTCTTT. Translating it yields CASSNTGDTEAFF.

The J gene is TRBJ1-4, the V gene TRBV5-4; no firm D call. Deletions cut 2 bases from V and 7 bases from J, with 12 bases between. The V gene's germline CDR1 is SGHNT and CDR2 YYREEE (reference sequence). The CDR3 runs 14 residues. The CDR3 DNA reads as TGTGCCAGCAGCTTACGGGGTGAAGTTGAAAAACTGTTTTTT. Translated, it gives CASSLRGEVEKLFF.

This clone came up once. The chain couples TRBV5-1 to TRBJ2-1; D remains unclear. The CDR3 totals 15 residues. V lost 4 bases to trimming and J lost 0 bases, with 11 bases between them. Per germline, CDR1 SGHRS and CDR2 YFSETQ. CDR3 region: CASSLSDSSYNEQFF. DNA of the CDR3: TGCGCCAGCAGCCTTAGTGACTCCTCCTACAATGAGCAGTTCTTC.

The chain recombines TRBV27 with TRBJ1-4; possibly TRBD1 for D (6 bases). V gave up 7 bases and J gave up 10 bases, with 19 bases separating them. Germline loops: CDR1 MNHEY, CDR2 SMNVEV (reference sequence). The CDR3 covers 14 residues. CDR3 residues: CASTPGGGLGKLFF. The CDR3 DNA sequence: TGTGCCAGCACCCCGGGAGGGGGGCTGGGAAAACTGTTTTTT.

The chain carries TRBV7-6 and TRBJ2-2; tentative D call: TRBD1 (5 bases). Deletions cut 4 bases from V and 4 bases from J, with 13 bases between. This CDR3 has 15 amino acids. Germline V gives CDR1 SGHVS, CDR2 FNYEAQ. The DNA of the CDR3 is TGTGCCAGCAGCTCGGCGATCAGGGTCACCGGGGAGCTGTTTTTT. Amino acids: CASSSAIRVTGELFF.

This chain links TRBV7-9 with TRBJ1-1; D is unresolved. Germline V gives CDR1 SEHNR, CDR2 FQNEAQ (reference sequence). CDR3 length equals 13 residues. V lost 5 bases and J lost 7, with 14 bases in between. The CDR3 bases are TGTGCCAGCAGCGCCCCACGGAGCGTTGAAGCTTTCTTT. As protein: CASSAPRSVEAFF.

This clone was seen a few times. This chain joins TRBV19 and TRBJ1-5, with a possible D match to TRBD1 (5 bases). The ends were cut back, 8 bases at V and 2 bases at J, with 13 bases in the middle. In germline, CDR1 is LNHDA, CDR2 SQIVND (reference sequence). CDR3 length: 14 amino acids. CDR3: CASDPGWGNQPQHF. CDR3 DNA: TGTGCCAGTGACCCAGGGTGGGGCAATCAGCCCCAGCATTTT.

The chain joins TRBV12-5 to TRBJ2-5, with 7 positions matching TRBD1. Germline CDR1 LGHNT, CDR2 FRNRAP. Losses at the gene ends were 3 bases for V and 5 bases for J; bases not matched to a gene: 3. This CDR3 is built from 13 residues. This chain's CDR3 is CASGLGTEETQYF. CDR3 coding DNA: TGTGCTAGTGGTTTAGGGACAGAGGAGACCCAGTACTTC.

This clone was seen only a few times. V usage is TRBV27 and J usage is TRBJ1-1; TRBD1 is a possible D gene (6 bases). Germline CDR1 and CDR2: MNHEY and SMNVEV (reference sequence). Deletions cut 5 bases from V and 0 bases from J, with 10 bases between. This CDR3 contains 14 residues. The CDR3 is CASSTGSMNTEAFF. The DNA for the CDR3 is TGTGCCAGCAGTACAGGGTCAATGAACACTGAAGCTTTCTTT.

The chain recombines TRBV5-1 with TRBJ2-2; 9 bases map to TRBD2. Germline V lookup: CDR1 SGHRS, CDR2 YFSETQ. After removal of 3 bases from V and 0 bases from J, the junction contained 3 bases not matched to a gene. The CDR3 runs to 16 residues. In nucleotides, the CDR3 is TGCGCCAGCAGCTCTAGCGGGGCCGCGAACACCGGGGAGCTGTTTTTT. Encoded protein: CASSSSGAANTGELFF. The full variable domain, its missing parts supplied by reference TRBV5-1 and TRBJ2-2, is KAGVTQTPRYLIKTRGQQVTLSCSPISGHRSVSWYQQTPGQGLQFLFEYFSETQRNKGNFPGRFSGRQFSNSRSEMNVSTLELGDSALYLCASSSSGAANTGELFFGEGSRLTVL.

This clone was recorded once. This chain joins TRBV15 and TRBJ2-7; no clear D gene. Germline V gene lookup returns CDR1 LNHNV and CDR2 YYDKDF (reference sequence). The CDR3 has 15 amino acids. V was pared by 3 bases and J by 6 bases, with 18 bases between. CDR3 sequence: CATSSGIRRVTEQYF. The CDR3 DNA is TGTGCCACCAGCAGTGGAATAAGACGGGTTACCGAGCAGTACTTC.

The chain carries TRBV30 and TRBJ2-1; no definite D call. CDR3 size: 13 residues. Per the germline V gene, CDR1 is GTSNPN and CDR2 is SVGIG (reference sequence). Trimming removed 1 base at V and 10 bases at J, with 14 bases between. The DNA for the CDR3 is TGTGCCTGGAGTGGGAGACCCCGTTACGAGCAGTTCTTC. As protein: CAWSGRPRYEQFF.

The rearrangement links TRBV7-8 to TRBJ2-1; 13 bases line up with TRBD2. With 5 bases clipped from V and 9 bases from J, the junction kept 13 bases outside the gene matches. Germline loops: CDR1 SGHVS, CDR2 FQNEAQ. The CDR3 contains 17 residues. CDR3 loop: CASSPRTSGGAYSEQFF. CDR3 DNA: TGTGCCAGCAGCCCGCGGACTAGCGGGGGTGCCTATAGTGAGCAGTTCTTC. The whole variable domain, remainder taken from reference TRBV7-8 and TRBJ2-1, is GAGVSQSPRYKVAKRGQDVALRCDPISGHVSLFWYQQALGQGPEFLTYFQNEAQLDKSGLPSDRFFAERPEGSVSTLKIQRTQQEDSAVYLCASSPRTSGGAYSEQFFGPGTRLTVL.

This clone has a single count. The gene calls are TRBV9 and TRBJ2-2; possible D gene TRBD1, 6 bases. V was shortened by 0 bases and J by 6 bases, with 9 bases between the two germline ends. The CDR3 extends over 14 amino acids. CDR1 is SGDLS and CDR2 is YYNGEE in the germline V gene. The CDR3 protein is CASSVVGTPGELFF. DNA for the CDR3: TGTGCCAGCAGCGTAGTTGGGACACCCGGGGAGCTGTTTTTT.

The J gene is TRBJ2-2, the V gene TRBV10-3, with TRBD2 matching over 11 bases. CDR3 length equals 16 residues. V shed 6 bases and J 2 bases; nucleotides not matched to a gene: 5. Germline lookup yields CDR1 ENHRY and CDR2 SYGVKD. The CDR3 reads CAIRPGTSGNTGELFF. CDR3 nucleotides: TGTGCCATCAGGCCCGGGACTAGCGGTAACACCGGGGAGCTGTTTTTT.

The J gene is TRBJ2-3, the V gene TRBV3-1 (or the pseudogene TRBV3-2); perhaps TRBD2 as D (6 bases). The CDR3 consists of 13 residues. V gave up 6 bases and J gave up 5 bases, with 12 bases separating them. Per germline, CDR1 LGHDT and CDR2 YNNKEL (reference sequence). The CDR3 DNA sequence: TGTGCCAGCAGACGACTAGAGGGAGATACGCAGTATTTT. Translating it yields CASRRLEGDTQYF.

CDR3 coding DNA: TGTGCCAGCAACTTTCGGCCAAGAGGTGGAAACACCATATATTTT. Protein: CASNFRPRGGNTIYF. V gene TRBV7-9 combines with J gene TRBJ1-3, with no clear D. CDR3 length: 15 amino acids. Germline V gene sequence: CDR1 SEHNR, CDR2 FQNEAQ (reference sequence). The ends were cut back, 7 bases at V and 3 bases at J, with 16 bases in the middle. Full variable domain (missing parts from reference TRBV7-9 and TRBJ1-3): DTGVSQNPRHKITKRGQNVTFRCDPISEHNRLYWYRQTLGQGPEFLTYFQNEAQLEKSRLLSDRFSAERPKGSFSTLEIQRTEQGDSAMYLCASNFRPRGGNTIYFGEGSWLTVV.